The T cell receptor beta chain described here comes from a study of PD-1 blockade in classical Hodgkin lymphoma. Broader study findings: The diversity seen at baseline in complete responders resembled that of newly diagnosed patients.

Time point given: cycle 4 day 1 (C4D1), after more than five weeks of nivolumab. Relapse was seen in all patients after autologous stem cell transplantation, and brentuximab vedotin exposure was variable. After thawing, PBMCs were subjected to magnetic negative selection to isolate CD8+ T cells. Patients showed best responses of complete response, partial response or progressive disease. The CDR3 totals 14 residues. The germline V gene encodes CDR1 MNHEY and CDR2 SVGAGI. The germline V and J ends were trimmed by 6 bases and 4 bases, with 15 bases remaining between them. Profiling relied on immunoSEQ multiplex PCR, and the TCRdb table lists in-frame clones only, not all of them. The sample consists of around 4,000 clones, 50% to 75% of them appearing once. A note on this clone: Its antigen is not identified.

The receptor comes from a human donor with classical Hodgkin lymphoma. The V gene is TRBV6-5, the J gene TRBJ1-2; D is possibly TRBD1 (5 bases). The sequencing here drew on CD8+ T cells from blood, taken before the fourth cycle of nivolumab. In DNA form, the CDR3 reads TGTGCCAGCAGCCTCGGCGGGGGAGCCTATGGCTACACCTTC. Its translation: CASSLGGGAYGYTF.